This passage covers 18 T cell receptor beta chains from one sample sequenced in a study of OX40 agonist ivuxolimab in advanced cancers. Sequencing used immunoSEQ multiplex PCR; TCRdb keeps in-frame clones, though not all of them. The data hold under 75,000 clones, with roughly 91% observed a single time. Sequenced material: CD4+ or CD8+ T cells sorted from blood, taken in a trial of the OX40 agonist ivuxolimab. These receptors came from an adult with an advanced solid tumor such as melanoma, head and neck, liver or kidney cancer.

The rearrangement uses TRBV19 and TRBJ1-2; no definite D call. The CDR3 runs 14 residues. Trimming stripped 4 bases from V and 0 bases from J, with 9 bases between. Per germline, CDR1 LNHDA and CDR2 SQIVND (reference sequence). CDR3 nucleotides: TGTGCCAGTAGTAGGCAGACCTCTAACTATGGCTACACCTTC. Its translation is CASSRQTSNYGYTF.

The J gene is TRBJ2-1, the V gene TRBV9; 8 bases align to TRBD1. Germline V gene sequence: CDR1 SGDLS, CDR2 YYNGEE. The length of the CDR3 is 15 residues. V was clipped by 2 bases and J by 4 bases; unmatched bases: 5. The DNA of the CDR3 is TGTGCCAGCAGCGTCGACAGGGGAAGGTACAATGAGCAGTTCTTC. Translating it yields CASSVDRGRYNEQFF. Filled out from reference TRBV9 and TRBJ2-1, the complete variable domain reads DSGVTQTPKHLITATGQRVTLRCSPRSGDLSVYWYQQSLDQGLQFLIQYYNGEERAKGNILERFSAQQFPDLHSELNLSSLELGDSALYFCASSVDRGRYNEQFFGPGTRLTVL.

The chain carries TRBV4-1 and TRBJ2-1; D is unclear. Germline loops: CDR1 MGHRA, CDR2 YSYEKL. The CDR3 covers 15 residues. V was shortened by 0 bases and J by 10 bases, with 16 bases between the two germline ends. CDR3 in DNA: TGCGCCAGCAGCCAAGAGATTCGCGCGCGAGCGGAGCAGTTCTTC. It specifies CASSQEIRARAEQFF.

This sequence joins TRBV6-1 and TRBJ2-1; D remains ambiguous. This CDR3 spans 13 amino acids. The V end was cut by 5 bases, the J end by 9 bases, with 14 bases between. Germline V lookup: CDR1 MNHNS, CDR2 SASEGT. CDR3 region: CASSSAQTTEQFF. The CDR3 DNA sequence: TGTGCCAGCAGTTCCGCGCAAACAACTGAGCAGTTCTTC.

The gene calls are TRBV6-1 and TRBJ1-3, with a possible D match to TRBD1 (5 bases). The CDR3 consists of 13 residues. Germline CDR1 and CDR2: MNHNS and SASEGT. V lost 10 bases and J lost 3, with 13 bases in between. Written as DNA, the CDR3 is TGTGCCACCTTAGCAGGGTATGGAAACACCATATATTTT. Translated, it gives CATLAGYGNTIYF.

V usage is TRBV5-1 and J usage is TRBJ1-2; 7 bases match TRBD1. The CDR3 totals 14 residues. The V and J ends lost 0 bases and 5 bases, in that order; junction bases with no gene match: 4. The V gene's germline CDR1 is SGHRS and CDR2 YFSETQ. The CDR3, as DNA: TGCGCCAGCAGCTTGGATTCAGGGGGATATGGCTACACCTTC. As protein: CASSLDSGGYGYTF.

J is TRBJ1-1 and V is TRBV2, with 8 bases fitting TRBD1. Germline trimming cut 3 bases from V and 2 bases from J; bases unmatched to any gene: 5. The germline gives CDR1 SNHLY, CDR2 FYNNEI. The CDR3 spans 15 residues. The CDR3 loop reads CASSDWDRINTEAFF. The CDR3 DNA sequence: TGTGCCAGCAGTGACTGGGACAGGATTAACACTGAAGCTTTCTTT.

This clone was detected once. The chain uses TRBV5-1 and TRBJ1-1; D might be TRBD1 (5 bases). The V gene lost 0 bases and the J gene lost 2 bases, with 8 bases spanning the gap. CDR3 length equals 14 residues. Germline CDR1 reads SGHRS; CDR2 reads YFSETQ. Written as DNA, the CDR3 is TGCGCCAGCAGCTTGGGGGGGTACAACACTGAAGCTTTCTTT. Protein sequence: CASSLGGYNTEAFF.

V and J are TRBV5-1 and TRBJ1-1; D unclear. V gave up 0 bases and J gave up 1 base, with 10 bases separating them. The germline V gene has CDR1 SGHRS and CDR2 YFSETQ. The CDR3 sequence is 15 residues long. As DNA, the CDR3 is TGCGCCAGCAGCTTGGAGGTGGAGGAGAACACTGAAGCTTTCTTT. Amino acids: CASSLEVEENTEAFF.

The gene calls are TRBV11-3 and TRBJ2-5, with D perhaps matching TRBD1 (6 bases). The CDR3 contains 13 residues. Looked up from germline, CDR1 is SGHNT and CDR2 is YENEEA. Trimming pared 3 bases from V and 2 bases from J, leaving 7 bases between. In DNA form, the CDR3 reads TGTGCCAGCAGCTTCGGACAGCAAGAGACCCAGTACTTC. It yields the protein CASSFGQQETQYF.

The V gene is TRBV11-2, the J gene TRBJ1-2; 9 bases align to TRBD1. CDR3 length: 15 amino acids. Trimming removed 5 bases from V and 0 bases from J; junction bases left unmatched: 4. From germline, CDR1 is SGHAT and CDR2 FQNNGV. DNA for the CDR3: TGTGCCAGCAGCCGTAACAGGGGGCCTAACTATGGCTACACCTTC. It codes for CASSRNRGPNYGYTF.

CDR3 in DNA: TGTGCCAGCAGCTTGGCCAGCGGAGGCACAGATACGCAGTATTTT. Amino acid sequence: CASSLASGGTDTQYF. The V and J genes are TRBV11-3 and TRBJ2-3; tentative D call: TRBD2 (5 bases). From germline, CDR1 is SGHNT and CDR2 YENEEA. The CDR3 totals 15 residues. The V end lost 3 bases, the J end lost 1 base, and 11 bases lay between the germline ends.

This chain joins TRBV6-1 and TRBJ2-2; 14 positions agree with TRBD2. Germline CDR1 and CDR2: MNHNS and SASEGT. V was clipped by 8 bases and J by 8 bases; unmatched bases: 7. The CDR3 runs to 15 residues. CDR3 sequence: CASGGTSGSAGELFF. In DNA, the CDR3 is TGTGCCAGCGGAGGGACTAGCGGGAGCGCTGGGGAGCTGTTTTTT.

This clone was observed a single time. V is TRBV9 and J is TRBJ2-1; 12 bases are shared with TRBD2. The CDR3 covers 17 residues. The ends lost 4 bases at V and 4 bases at J; junction bases unmatched: 9. The germline CDR1 and CDR2 sequences are SGDLS and YYNGEE. The CDR3 nucleotides are TGTGCCAGCAGCCCCCTGCCGACTAGCGGGGGTTACAATGAGCAGTTCTTC. Its translation is CASSPLPTSGGYNEQFF.

This sequence joins TRBV10-2 and TRBJ1-2; D is unclear. The CDR3 contains 14 residues. Germline-derived CDR1 and CDR2 are WSHSY and SAAADI. Trimming stripped 0 bases from V and 8 bases from J, with 13 bases between. The CDR3 DNA reads TGCGCCAGCAGTGAGTCCGGGCAGCTGAGCGGCTACACCTTC. Translated: CASSESGQLSGYTF.

This clone showed up just once. This rearrangement joins TRBV27 to TRBJ1-6, with 9 nucleotides matching TRBD1. The CDR3 runs 15 residues. Looked up from germline, CDR1 is MNHEY and CDR2 is SMNVEV (reference sequence). Unmatched junction bases numbered 5, after V lost 2 bases and J lost 9 bases. In DNA, the CDR3 is TGTGCCAGCAGTTTAGTCGGGACAGGGTTTTCACCCCTCCACTTT. Its translation: CASSLVGTGFSPLHF.

The chain joins TRBV30 to TRBJ1-1, with unresolved D. The V gene's germline CDR1 is GTSNPN and CDR2 SVGIG (reference sequence). V dropped 4 bases and J dropped 8 bases, with 14 bases sitting between them. The length of the CDR3 is 12 residues. DNA for the CDR3: TGTGCCTGGAAAGGTTCGGTCAGAGAAGCTTTCTTT. It encodes CAWKGSVREAFF.

V and J are TRBV2 and TRBJ1-1; 7 bases line up with TRBD1. This CDR3 is 14 amino acids long. The germline CDR1 and CDR2 sequences are SNHLY and FYNNEI. The trim removed 5 bases at V and 1 base at J, leaving 4 bases unmatched. CDR3 sequence: CASSQQGRNTEAFF. CDR3 bases: TGTGCCAGCAGTCAACAGGGGAGGAACACTGAAGCTTTCTTT. The complete variable domain, with remaining parts taken from reference TRBV2 and TRBJ1-1, reads EPEVTQTPSHQVTQMGQEVILRCVPISNHLYFYWYRQILGQKVEFLVSFYNNEISEKSEIFDDQFSVERPDGSNFTLKIRSTKLEDSAMYFCASSQQGRNTEAFFGQGTRLTVV.